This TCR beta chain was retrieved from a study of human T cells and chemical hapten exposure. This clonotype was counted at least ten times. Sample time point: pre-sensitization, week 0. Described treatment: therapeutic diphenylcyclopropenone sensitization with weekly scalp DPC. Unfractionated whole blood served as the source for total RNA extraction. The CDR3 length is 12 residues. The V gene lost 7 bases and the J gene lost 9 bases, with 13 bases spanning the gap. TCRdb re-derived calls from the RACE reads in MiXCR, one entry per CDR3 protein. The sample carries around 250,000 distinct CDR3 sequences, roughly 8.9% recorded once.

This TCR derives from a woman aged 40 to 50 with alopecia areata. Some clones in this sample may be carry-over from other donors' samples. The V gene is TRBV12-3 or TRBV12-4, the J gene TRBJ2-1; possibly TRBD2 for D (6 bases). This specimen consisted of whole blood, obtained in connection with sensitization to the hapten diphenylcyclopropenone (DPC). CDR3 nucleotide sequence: TGTGCCAGCAACCTCCCGGGGGTTGAGCAGTTCTTC. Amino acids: CASNLPGVEQFF.